The clone carrying this T cell receptor beta chain was seen a handful of times. The antigen is unknown. These data are taken from a study of T-cell memory formation after mild COVID-19. Across the study: Clustering of TCRs was largely donor specific. The study, taken as a whole, reports: A second wave of clones peaked on day 37, and their SARS-CoV-2 specificity went unconfirmed. That cross-reactive memory joined was suggested by some responding clones appearing in pre-infection memory.

TCRdb re-called the 5' RACE reads with MiXCR, one entry per CDR3 protein. The profile shows about 340,000 distinct CDR3 sequences, roughly an eighth of them singletons. The receptor was isolated from a man between 18 and 29 years old who had mild COVID-19 (a few samples of this study predate the infection). Cell type and time point are not known. Source material: PBMCs or a T cell subset sorted from them (not recorded which).

In DNA form, the CDR3 reads TGTGCCAGCTCACCACGAGAAGGGGCCCCAGAGACCCAGTACTTC. Its translation: CASSPREGAPETQYF. The V and J genes are TRBV18 and TRBJ2-5; TRBD1 might be the D (5 bases). Trimming removed 1 base at V and 4 bases at J, with 13 bases between. The CDR3 has 15 amino acids. Germline V gene sequence: CDR1 KGHSH, CDR2 LQKENI.